This record looks at one T cell receptor beta chain sequence and its context. Its antigen remains unidentified. Repertoires were generated with immunoSEQ multiplex PCR, while TCRdb's copy carries only in-frame clones and drops some. The table lists 100,000 to 120,000 clones, about 90% of them singletons. CDR1 and CDR2 from the germline V gene are MNHNY and SVGAGI (reference sequence). Trimming took off 4 bases at V and 2 bases at J, with 15 bases between the two ends. CDR3 length equals 16 residues. These data originate in a study of T cell responses to AZD1222 COVID-19 vaccine. Whole-study findings and limits: Two AZD1222 administrations were followed by greater Spike-specific TCR breadth and depth. Donors skewed white British and female; clonal diversity was possibly underestimated.

The sequencing here drew on peripheral blood, taken on day 0 of AZD1222 vaccination. The V call is TRBV6-6, the J call TRBJ1-5; D is perhaps TRBD1 (5 bases). The clonotype comes from an adult in good health. CDR3 DNA sequence: TGTGCCAGCAGTTTTGGGTCAGGGATGGGCAATCAGCCCCAGCATTTT. Protein sequence: CASSFGSGMGNQPQHF.